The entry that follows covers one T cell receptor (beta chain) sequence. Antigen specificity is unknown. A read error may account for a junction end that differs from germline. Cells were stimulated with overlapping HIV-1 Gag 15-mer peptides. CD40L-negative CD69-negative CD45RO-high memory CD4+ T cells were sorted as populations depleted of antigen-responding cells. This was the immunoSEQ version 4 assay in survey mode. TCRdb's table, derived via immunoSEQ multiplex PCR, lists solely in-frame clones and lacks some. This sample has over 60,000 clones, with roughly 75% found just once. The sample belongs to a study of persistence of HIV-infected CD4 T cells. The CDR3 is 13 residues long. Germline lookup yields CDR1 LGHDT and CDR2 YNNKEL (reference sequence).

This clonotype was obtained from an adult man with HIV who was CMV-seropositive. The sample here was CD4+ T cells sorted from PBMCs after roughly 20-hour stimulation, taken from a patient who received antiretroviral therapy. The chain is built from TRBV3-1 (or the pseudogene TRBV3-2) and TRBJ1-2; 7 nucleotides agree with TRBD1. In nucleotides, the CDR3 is TGTGCCAGCAGCCTAGGGACAGCCGCTGGGGGAAACTTC. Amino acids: CASSLGTAAGGNF.